The T cell receptor beta chain under discussion was sequenced for a study of T cell responses to AZD1222 COVID-19 vaccine. Second-dose intervals near 4 or 12 weeks were combined. Note on this clone: The antigen is undetermined.

Clones were read by immunoSEQ multiplex PCR, and TCRdb kept only the in-frame ones, dropping some. The data hold under 150,000 clones, with 80% to 95% observed a single time. The ends were cut back, 0 bases at V and 6 bases at J, with 9 bases in the middle. CDR3 size: 13 residues. Per the germline V gene, CDR1 is GTSNPN and CDR2 is SVGIG (reference sequence). Study observations and caveats: Regions 160-218 and 743-854 dominated among vaccine-associated CD4 TCRs spanning spike.

The sequence was collected from an adult who received the AZD1222 COVID-19 vaccine. This sample comprised peripheral blood, obtained 28 days after the second AZD1222 dose. The genes are TRBV30 and TRBJ1-5, with D perhaps matching TRBD1 (5 bases). The CDR3 region is CAWSVRDGQPQHF. In nucleotides, the CDR3 is TGTGCCTGGAGTGTCCGGGACGGTCAGCCCCAGCATTTT.